The sample holds many counts of the clone carrying this T cell receptor (beta chain). TCRdb re-called the RT-PCR reads with MiXCR, one entry per CDR3 protein. The sample yields more than 600,000 distinct CDR3 sequences, 14% seen once. Trimming removed 6 bases from V and 9 bases from J, with 12 bases in between. CDR3 size: 12 residues. CDR1 and CDR2 (germline): MNHEY, SVGEGT. The material sequenced was memory CD4+ T cells from blood. This chain uses TRBV6-2 or TRBV6-3 with TRBJ2-1, with D hard to call. This receptor was taken from a female donor in good health, serving as a healthy control. CDR3 amino acids: CASSSRWGEQFF. The CDR3 nucleotides are TGTGCCAGCAGCAGTCGTTGGGGTGAGCAGTTCTTC.